Following are 20 T cell receptor beta chains from one sample sequenced in a study of T-cell reconstitution after alpha-beta-depleted transplantation in children. As it was prepared, the TCRbeta library received unique molecular identifiers. TCRdb reanalysed the PCR reads using MiXCR and keeps one entry per CDR3 protein. The sample lists some 190,000 distinct CDR3 sequences, around 10% seen once, with under 15% in the top ten. The sequences come from PBMCs, collected before TCRalphabeta/CD19-depleted stem cell transplant. All receptors come from a boy younger than 10 with acute myeloid leukemia, due to receive a stem cell transplant.

The sample holds many counts of this clonotype. The chain is built from TRBV20-1 and TRBJ2-7; possibly TRBD2 for D (6 bases). CDR3 length: 13 residues. Trimming took 1 base from V and 1 from J, leaving 8 bases between them. In germline, CDR1 is DFQATT, CDR2 SNEGSKA (reference sequence). The CDR3 spells CSARGLGSYEQYF. Written as DNA, the CDR3 is TGCAGTGCTAGAGGACTAGGGTCCTACGAGCAGTACTTC.

With respect to this clonotype: One base away lies a much larger clone, so this may be a sequencing read error. This chain links TRBV29-1 with TRBJ2-4, with TRBD2 as a possible D gene (6 bases). V lost 8 bases to trimming and J lost 7 bases, with 9 bases between them. This CDR3 is built from 10 residues. Looked up from germline, CDR1 is SQVTM and CDR2 is ANQGSEA. The CDR3 region is CSSGGNIQYF. CDR3 coding DNA: TGCAGCTCCGGAGGGAACATTCAGTACTTC.

This clonotype was observed a handful of times. The V call is TRBV25-1, the J call TRBJ2-2; D unresolved. Per germline, CDR1 MGHDK and CDR2 SYGVNS. V lost 3 bases and J lost 7, with 3 bases in between. CDR3 length equals 11 residues. The CDR3 loop reads CASSDGGELFF. As DNA, the CDR3 is TGTGCCAGCAGTGACGGCGGGGAGCTGTTTTTT.

The V and J genes are TRBV7-2 and TRBJ2-7; D ambiguous. The V gene lost 5 bases and the J gene lost 7 bases, with 9 bases spanning the gap. The CDR3 is 11 residues long. Germline-derived CDR1 and CDR2 are SGHTA and FQGNSA. The CDR3 is CASSHLGEQYV. The CDR3 DNA reads as TGTGCCAGCAGCCACCTGGGGGAGCAGTACGTC.

The table lists this clonotype with many counts. The chain combines TRBV20-1 with TRBJ1-5, with D perhaps matching TRBD1 (5 bases). From germline, CDR1 is DFQATT and CDR2 SNEGSKA (reference sequence). The V gene lost 1 base and the J gene lost 7 bases, with 14 bases spanning the gap. The CDR3 contains 14 residues. In DNA, the CDR3 is TGCAGTGCTAGAGGTCCCGGGGGGGTCCAGCCCCAGCATTTT. Translated, it gives CSARGPGGVQPQHF.

There are many counts of this clonotype. The chain recombines TRBV5-1 with TRBJ1-2, with D tentatively TRBD1 (6 bases). The V gene's germline CDR1 is SGHRS and CDR2 YFSETQ. The CDR3 contains 16 residues. Between the trimmed V and J ends, which lost 0 bases and 2 bases, there was a span of 14 bases. CDR3 sequence: CASSLVGQGRNYGYTF. The CDR3 DNA follows: TGCGCCAGCAGCTTGGTTGGCCAGGGGAGGAACTATGGCTACACCTTC.

This clonotype came up many times. The chain has TRBV6-5 and TRBJ2-1; 7 nucleotides agree with TRBD2. After removal of 2 bases from V and 4 bases from J, the junction contained 2 bases not matched to a gene. The CDR3 extends over 14 amino acids. The V gene's germline CDR1 is MNHEY and CDR2 SVGAGI. As DNA, the CDR3 is TGTGCCAGCAGTTACGGGGGGGGGTACAATGAGCAGTTCTTC. This translates into CASSYGGGYNEQFF.

At least ten counts were recorded for this clonotype. This chain joins TRBV29-1 and TRBJ2-5; D is undetermined. With 6 bases removed from V and 5 bases from J, the gap between germline ends came to 13 bases. The length of the CDR3 is 12 residues. Germline V gene sequence: CDR1 SQVTM, CDR2 ANQGSEA. CDR3 nucleotide sequence: TGCAGCGTCTCGGACCTCGGGGAGACCCAGTACTTC. Translating gives CSVSDLGETQYF.

This clonotype appeared many times. This rearrangement joins TRBV20-1 to TRBJ2-7, with a possible D match to TRBD1 (5 bases). The germline gives CDR1 DFQATT, CDR2 SNEGSKA (reference sequence). V was trimmed by 1 base and J by 0 bases, leaving 7 bases between them. The CDR3 is 13 amino acids. CDR3 sequence (DNA): TGCAGTGCTAGAGGGACAAACTCCTACGAGCAGTACTTC. Encoded protein: CSARGTNSYEQYF.

The sample holds many counts of this clonotype. J is TRBJ1-1 and V is TRBV28; D is unresolved. The CDR3 spans 14 residues. V lost 3 bases to trimming and J lost 0 bases, with 8 bases between them. Germline CDR1 and CDR2: MDHEN and SYDVKM. CDR3 DNA: TGTGCCAGCAGTTTTGAAATTATGAACACTGAAGCTTTCTTT. Translated, it gives CASSFEIMNTEAFF.

This clonotype was detected ten times or more. The V gene is TRBV29-1, the J gene TRBJ1-2; possibly TRBD1 for D (6 bases). The CDR3 consists of 13 residues. The V gene's germline CDR1 is SQVTM and CDR2 ANQGSEA. V lost 5 bases and J 4 bases, leaving 14 bases between the germline ends. The CDR3 DNA is TGCAGCGTTCAGGCAGGGACATTCTATGGCTACACCTTC. Translating gives CSVQAGTFYGYTF.

This clonotype was found many times. The genes are TRBV6-5 and TRBJ2-3; 7 nucleotides align to TRBD2. V shed 0 bases and J 5 bases; nucleotides not matched to a gene: 11. This CDR3 is 17 amino acids long. Germline V gene lookup returns CDR1 MNHEY and CDR2 SVGAGI. CDR3 residues: CASSYSGLAVGQDTQYF. The DNA of the CDR3 is TGTGCCAGCAGTTACTCGGGCCTAGCGGTTGGGCAAGATACGCAGTATTTT.

In its sample, this clonotype was seen many times. The rearrangement joins TRBV4-2 to TRBJ2-3; the match to TRBD2 covers 10 bases. V was clipped by 1 base and J by 1 base; unmatched bases: 5. The CDR3 extends over 17 amino acids. In germline, CDR1 is LGHNA, CDR2 YNFKEQ. Here the CDR3 reads CASSQVSSGGRTDTQYF. CDR3 bases: TGTGCCAGCAGCCAAGTGTCTAGCGGGGGCCGCACAGATACGCAGTATTTT.

This clonotype occurred many times. This chain links TRBV4-1 with TRBJ2-3; no definite D call. The CDR3 length is 13 residues. Germline values: CDR1 MGHRA, CDR2 YSYEKL. Deletions cut 1 base from V and 1 base from J, with 3 bases between. DNA of the CDR3: TGCGCCAGCAGCCAAGTGCGCACAGATACGCAGTATTTT. Translating gives CASSQVRTDTQYF.

This clonotype was seen only a few times. This chain joins TRBV6-2 or TRBV6-3 and TRBJ2-1, with D tentatively TRBD1 (6 bases). There are 16 residues in the CDR3. Germline values: CDR1 MNHEY, CDR2 SVGEGT. V lost 4 bases to trimming and J lost 0 bases, with 13 bases between them. The CDR3 bases are TGTGCCAGCAGTTTTAACAGGGAGAGCTCCTACAATGAGCAGTTCTTC. Translation: CASSFNRESSYNEQFF.

This clonotype was detected many times. The V gene is TRBV9, the J gene TRBJ2-5; 9 bases are shared with TRBD2. The ends lost 0 bases at V and 5 bases at J; junction bases unmatched: 8. The germline V gene has CDR1 SGDLS and CDR2 YYNGEE. The length of the CDR3 is 16 residues. The DNA of the CDR3 is TGTGCCAGCAGCGTAGGGAGTCTAGCGGGGTATGAGACCCAGTACTTC. It is translated as CASSVGSLAGYETQYF.

Many counts were recorded for this clonotype. The chain uses TRBV12-3 or TRBV12-4 and TRBJ2-1; TRBD2 matches at 8 bases. V trimming: 3 bases; J trimming: 8 bases; junction bases outside the gene matches: 12. The CDR3 is made up of 16 amino acids. Written as DNA, the CDR3 is TGTGCCAGCAGTTTTTTGTTCGCGGGAGGTACCGATGAGCAGTTCTTC. As protein: CASSFLFAGGTDEQFF.

The table lists this clonotype with many counts. V is TRBV5-1 and J is TRBJ1-4; 11 bases agree with TRBD1. V gave up 4 bases and J gave up 7 bases; unmatched junction bases: 3. The CDR3 totals 14 residues. The V gene's germline CDR1 is SGHRS and CDR2 YFSETQ. CDR3 coding DNA: TGCGCCAGCAGCCCCGGGACAGGGGGTGAAAAACTGTTTTTT. Translation gives CASSPGTGGEKLFF.

This clonotype was counted ten times or more. V usage is TRBV30 and J usage is TRBJ1-1; TRBD1 might be the D (6 bases). The CDR3 runs to 12 residues. Trimming took off 5 bases at V and 2 bases at J, with 9 bases between the two ends. CDR1 and CDR2 (germline): GTSNPN, SVGIG (reference sequence). CDR3 residues: CAWGQTNTEAFF. For the CDR3, the DNA is TGTGCCTGGGGACAGACCAACACTGAAGCTTTCTTT.

This clonotype appeared many times. The chain employs TRBV7-2 and TRBJ2-5; 16 bases agree with TRBD2. Unmatched junction bases numbered 4, after V lost 4 bases and J lost 5 bases. The germline gives CDR1 SGHTA, CDR2 FQGNSA. This CDR3 is built from 16 residues. The CDR3, as DNA: TGTGCCAGCAGCTATGGGACTAGCGGGAGGGCGGAGACCCAGTACTTC. Translating it yields CASSYGTSGRAETQYF.